What follows are 32 T cell receptor beta chains derived from one specimen sequenced in a study of blood T cell repertoires in COVID-19. Clones were sequenced by immunoSEQ multiplex PCR, and TCRdb holds only the in-frame ones, with some missing. The repertoire holds 140,000 to 150,000 clones, with around 80% as singletons. Source material: PBMCs or T cells enriched from blood (not recorded which). The receptors originated from a woman in her forties or fifties who had recovered from COVID-19.

This clone was counted a single time. The chain employs TRBV3-1 (or the pseudogene TRBV3-2) and TRBJ2-1; 10 bases agree with TRBD2. V dropped 4 bases and J dropped 7; count of bases not matched to a gene: 10. Germline loops: CDR1 LGHDT, CDR2 YNNKEL (reference sequence). CDR3 length: 16 residues. The CDR3 spells CASSPSPSGGGNEQFF. CDR3 DNA: TGTGCCAGCAGCCCTAGCCCTAGCGGGGGTGGGAATGAGCAGTTCTTC.

The chain couples TRBV5-5 to TRBJ1-4, with D maybe TRBD1 (5 bases). Trimming cost V 1 base and J 2 bases, with 6 bases left between them. The CDR3 consists of 14 residues. The germline gives CDR1 SGHKS, CDR2 YYEKEE (reference sequence). The CDR3 reads CASSLSGTNEKLFF. The CDR3 coding sequence is TGTGCCAGCAGCTTGTCAGGGACTAATGAAAAACTGTTTTTT.

This chain connects TRBV5-4 to TRBJ2-6; 10 nucleotides agree with TRBD1. V was pared by 4 bases and J by 0 bases, with 4 bases of the junction left unmatched. The CDR3 is 17 amino acids. Germline CDR1 and CDR2: SGHNT and YYREEE (reference sequence). The CDR3 region is CASSDRTGGSGANVLTF. CDR3 DNA: TGTGCCAGCAGCGACAGGACAGGGGGCTCTGGGGCCAACGTCCTGACTTTC.

V usage is TRBV5-1 and J usage is TRBJ2-3; no clear D gene. CDR1 and CDR2 from the germline V gene are SGHRS and YFSETQ. The CDR3 covers 13 residues. V dropped 4 bases and J dropped 3 bases, with 9 bases sitting between them. For the CDR3, the DNA is TGCGCCAGCAGCCCTACCCTAACAGATACGCAGTATTTT. This sequence encodes CASSPTLTDTQYF.

Written as DNA, the CDR3 is TGTGCCAGCAGCAGGGGTTCGGGGGCCAACGTCCTGACTTTC. It specifies CASSRGSGANVLTF. The J gene is TRBJ2-6, the V gene TRBV28, with a possible D match to TRBD1 (6 bases). The CDR3 is 14 residues long. The V end lost 6 bases, the J end lost 4 bases, and 10 bases lay between the germline ends. Germline values: CDR1 MDHEN, CDR2 SYDVKM.

This chain uses TRBV6-5 with TRBJ1-5; D is perhaps TRBD1 (5 bases). The V end lost 0 bases, the J end lost 6 bases, and 12 bases lay between the germline ends. The germline V gene encodes CDR1 MNHEY and CDR2 SVGAGI. This CDR3 has 15 amino acids. CDR3 sequence reads: CASSYSGGMGQPQHF. Written as DNA, the CDR3 is TGTGCCAGCAGTTACTCGGGGGGGATGGGTCAGCCCCAGCATTTT.

The V and J genes are TRBV5-8 and TRBJ1-2; D perhaps matches TRBD1 (5 bases). Trimming stripped 0 bases from V and 1 base from J, with 13 bases between. CDR3 length: 16 residues. Germline assignment: CDR1 SGHTS and CDR2 YDEGEE. The CDR3 reads CASSLGQGHLNYGYTF. The CDR3 DNA is TGTGCCAGCAGCTTGGGCCAGGGCCACCTTAACTATGGCTACACCTTC.

V usage is TRBV5-1 and J usage is TRBJ1-3; TRBD1 is a possible D gene (6 bases). The V gene's germline CDR1 is SGHRS and CDR2 YFSETQ. The CDR3 consists of 16 residues. V was clipped by 4 bases and J by 4 bases, with 18 bases between them. The CDR3: CASSPVGAGRGNTIYF. The CDR3 DNA sequence: TGCGCCAGCAGCCCCGTGGGGGCAGGCCGAGGAAACACCATATATTTT.

The gene calls are TRBV5-1 and TRBJ2-2; 7 bases fit TRBD1. CDR1 is SGHRS, CDR2 YFSETQ, per germline. J lost 1 base, V lost 5 bases, and 5 bases had no gene match. The CDR3 consists of 15 residues. The CDR3 region is CASRSTGLNTGELFF. In nucleotides, the CDR3 is TGCGCCAGCAGGTCGACAGGGTTGAACACCGGGGAGCTGTTTTTT.

This clone was seen only a few times. The rearrangement uses TRBV6-5 and TRBJ2-2; 9 bases map to TRBD1. J was trimmed by 6 bases and V by 7 bases; bases with no gene match: 9. In germline, CDR1 is MNHEY, CDR2 SVGAGI. The CDR3 is 15 residues long. The chain's CDR3 is CASKQWTGAPGELFF. The CDR3 DNA reads as TGTGCCAGCAAGCAATGGACAGGGGCCCCCGGGGAGCTGTTTTTT.

This clone was found once. Here the CDR3 reads CASSTGSSGNTIYF. The CDR3 region has the DNA TGTGCCAGCAGTACAGGGTCCTCTGGAAACACCATATATTTT. The chain is built from TRBV2 and TRBJ1-3; perhaps TRBD1 as D (6 bases). The V gene's germline CDR1 is SNHLY and CDR2 FYNNEI. The V end lost 5 bases, the J end lost 0 bases, and 8 bases lay between the germline ends. The CDR3 covers 14 residues.

The chain links TRBV12-5 to TRBJ2-1; TRBD1 aligns across 7 bases. Germline CDR1 is LGHNT and CDR2 is FRNRAP. This CDR3 is 15 amino acids long. Trimming took 3 bases from V and 2 from J; bases not matched to a gene: 4. The CDR3 region has the DNA TGTGCTAGTGGTTTTTCGGGACAGCCCTACAATGAGCAGTTCTTC. This gives the protein CASGFSGQPYNEQFF.

The chain recombines TRBV6-4 with TRBJ2-2; TRBD1 matches 9 bases. CDR3 size: 15 residues. The germline gives CDR1 MRHNA, CDR2 SNTAGT. V lost 6 bases to trimming and J lost 3 bases; unmatched junction nucleotides: 5. The CDR3 spells CASSPDRGDTGELFF. CDR3 DNA sequence: TGTGCCAGCAGCCCCGACAGGGGGGACACCGGGGAGCTGTTTTTT.

This chain links TRBV28 with TRBJ1-5; D is ambiguous. CDR1 is MDHEN, CDR2 SYDVKM, per germline. With 3 bases removed from V and 4 bases from J, the gap between germline ends came to 13 bases. This CDR3 has 15 amino acids. CDR3 protein: CASSFRELGNQPQHF. Written as DNA, the CDR3 is TGTGCCAGCAGTTTCCGGGAACTTGGGAATCAGCCCCAGCATTTT. Variable domain in full (rest from reference TRBV28 and TRBJ1-5): DVKVTQSSRYLVKRTGEKVFLECVQDMDHENMFWYRQDPGLGLRLIYFSYDVKMKEKGDIPEGYSVSREKKERFSLILESASTNQTSMYLCASSFRELGNQPQHFGDGTRLSIL.

This chain links TRBV10-3 with TRBJ2-1; TRBD1 is a possible D gene (5 bases). The V and J ends lost 3 bases and 5 bases respectively, with 14 bases between them. The CDR3 is made up of 15 amino acids. CDR1 and CDR2 from the germline V gene are ENHRY and SYGVKD. The CDR3 bases are TGTGCCATCAGTGAAGCGTCAGGGTCCCACAATGAGCAGTTCTTC. Its translation: CAISEASGSHNEQFF.

J is TRBJ1-1 and V is TRBV25-1; tentatively, D is TRBD1 (6 bases). The CDR3 is 14 amino acids. V was clipped by 5 bases and J by 4 bases, with 14 bases between them. Germline CDR1 MGHDK, CDR2 SYGVNS. CDR3 DNA: TGTGCCAGCAGTCCCCTAGGGGGGGGCACTGAAGCTTTCTTT. It yields the protein CASSPLGGGTEAFF.

The chain links TRBV7-2 to TRBJ1-5, with 8 bases aligning to TRBD1. Losses at the gene ends were 5 bases for V and 6 bases for J; bases not matched to a gene: 9. The CDR3 is 15 residues long. The V gene's germline CDR1 is SGHTA and CDR2 FQGNSA. CDR3 region: CASSPRTGRSQPQHF. The DNA for the CDR3 is TGTGCCAGCAGCCCGCGGACAGGGCGGTCTCAGCCCCAGCATTTT.

The gene calls are TRBV5-1 and TRBJ1-2; no firm D call. Germline CDR1 and CDR2: SGHRS and YFSETQ. This CDR3 has 15 amino acids. Trimming left V 2 bases short and J 6 bases short, with 17 bases between. CDR3 amino acids: CASSLTPEGLDGYTF. The CDR3 DNA is TGCGCCAGCAGCTTAACACCTGAGGGCTTGGATGGCTACACCTTC.

The chain employs TRBV10-3 and TRBJ1-2, with TRBD1 as a possible D gene (5 bases). There are 15 residues in the CDR3. Germline V lookup: CDR1 ENHRY, CDR2 SYGVKD. Trimming took 3 bases from V and 3 from J, leaving 14 bases between them. The CDR3 here is CAISEKGLEDYGYTF. In nucleotides, the CDR3 is TGTGCCATCAGTGAAAAGGGGCTGGAAGACTATGGCTACACCTTC.

This sequence joins TRBV18 and TRBJ2-2; D possibly corresponds to TRBD1 (6 bases). V dropped 2 bases and J dropped 1 base, with 14 bases sitting between them. The CDR3 has 17 amino acids. In germline, CDR1 is KGHSH, CDR2 LQKENI. In DNA, the CDR3 is TGTGCCAGCTCACCAATTCCCCCGGACAGGAACACCGGGGAGCTGTTTTTT. This translates into CASSPIPPDRNTGELFF.

This clone was seen once. The genes are TRBV5-4 and TRBJ1-6, with TRBD1 identical over 9 bases. The germline V gene has CDR1 SGHNT and CDR2 YYREEE (reference sequence). V shed 4 bases, J shed 5 bases, and the junction held 4 bases outside the gene matches. The CDR3 runs 15 residues. CDR3 loop: CASSPGQGNNSPLHF. The CDR3 DNA sequence: TGTGCCAGCAGCCCGGGACAGGGAAATAATTCACCCCTCCACTTT.

This clone showed up just once. This CDR3 is CASRPLGQGVAQPQHF. In nucleotides, the CDR3 is TGTGCCAGCAGACCCTTGGGGCAGGGGGTGGCTCAGCCCCAGCATTTT. The V and J genes are TRBV27 and TRBJ1-5, with TRBD1 matching over 7 bases. CDR3 length equals 16 residues. J was trimmed by 6 bases and V by 6 bases; bases with no gene match: 14. The germline gives CDR1 MNHEY, CDR2 SMNVEV (reference sequence).

The chain employs TRBV30 and TRBJ2-1; 7 bases are a match to TRBD2. Trimming at V came to 1 base and at J to 4 bases, leaving 16 bases not matched to a gene. Germline values: CDR1 GTSNPN, CDR2 SVGIG (reference sequence). The CDR3 totals 18 residues. CDR3 nucleotide sequence: TGTGCCTGGAGTGATTCCCAACATCCCACTAGCGTGTACAATGAGCAGTTCTTC. This encodes CAWSDSQHPTSVYNEQFF. Drawing the rest from reference TRBV30 and TRBJ2-1, the complete variable domain is SQTIHQWPATLVQPVGSPLSLECTVEGTSNPNLYWYRQAAGRGLQLLFYSVGIGQISSEVPQNLSASRPQDRQFILSSKKLLLSDSGFYLCAWSDSQHPTSVYNEQFFGPGTRLTVL.

The chain has TRBV21-1 and TRBJ1-1; TRBD1, the table's D call, lacks a check against the DNA. TRBV21-1 is a pseudogene segment. CDR3 length equals 16 residues. CDR3 amino acids: CASSKEAGYDGTEAFF. In nucleotides, the CDR3 is TGTGCCAGCAGCAAAGAGGCAGGGTACGATGGCACTGAAGCTTTCTTT.

The rearrangement joins TRBV15 to TRBJ1-6; D is unclear. Trimming took off 1 base at V and 3 bases at J, with 7 bases between the two ends. Germline V lookup: CDR1 LNHNV, CDR2 YYDKDF (reference sequence). This CDR3 is 15 amino acids long. Here the CDR3 DNA reads TGTGCCACCAGCAGAGCTAGAGACTATAATTCACCCCTCCACTTT. It translates to CATSRARDYNSPLHF. The variable domain in full, completed from reference TRBV15 and TRBJ1-6, reads DAMVIQNPRYQVTQFGKPVTLSCSQTLNHNVMYWYQQKSSQAPKLLFHYYDKDFNNEADTPDNFQSRRPNTSFCFLDIRSPGLGDTAMYLCATSRARDYNSPLHFGNGTRLTVT.

The V and J genes are TRBV6-5 and TRBJ1-2; 8 positions agree with TRBD1. The CDR3 is made up of 15 amino acids. J gave up 4 bases and V 6 bases, and 10 bases lay outside the gene matches. Germline CDR1 and CDR2: MNHEY and SVGAGI. The CDR3 DNA reads TGTGCCAGCAGCCGGGGACAGGAAAGGAGCTATGGCTACACCTTC. Protein sequence: CASSRGQERSYGYTF.

This clone was found once. V is TRBV4-1 and J is TRBJ2-3; D is perhaps TRBD1 (6 bases). The CDR3 is made up of 17 amino acids. Trimming stripped 0 bases from V and 1 base from J, with 14 bases between. From germline, CDR1 is MGHRA and CDR2 YSYEKL. DNA for the CDR3: TGCGCCAGCAGCCAAGATGGGGGCGTTGGGCGCACAGATACGCAGTATTTT. This codes for CASSQDGGVGRTDTQYF.

The chain has TRBV6-1 and TRBJ2-7, with D possibly TRBD1 on 5 matching bases. The CDR3 is 16 residues long. V lost 1 base to trimming and J lost 4 bases, with 17 bases between them. Per germline, CDR1 MNHNS and CDR2 SASEGT. The CDR3 DNA is TGTGCCAGCAGTGAAGGGGGCCCAGGGCAATGGTACGAGCAGTACTTC. It translates to CASSEGGPGQWYEQYF.

V and J are TRBV10-3 and TRBJ2-2, with 7 nucleotides matching TRBD1. Germline V gives CDR1 ENHRY, CDR2 SYGVKD. The J segment lost 0 bases and the V segment lost 0 bases, leaving 1 base of the junction unmatched. CDR3 size: 16 residues. The CDR3 spells CAISESTGSNTGELFF. The CDR3 coding sequence is TGTGCCATCAGTGAGTCGACAGGGTCGAACACCGGGGAGCTGTTTTTT.

The rearrangement links TRBV5-1 to TRBJ1-1, with 8 bases that match TRBD1. Unmatched junction bases numbered 2, after V lost 0 bases and J lost 4 bases. The CDR3 contains 14 residues. CDR1 and CDR2 (germline): SGHRS, YFSETQ. Here the CDR3 reads CASSLDRGGTEAFF. The CDR3 bases are TGCGCCAGCAGCTTGGACAGGGGGGGCACTGAAGCTTTCTTT.

This clone has ten or more counts. The V gene is TRBV6-5, the J gene TRBJ1-2, with unresolved D. V was clipped by 0 bases and J by 6 bases, with 14 bases between them. Germline-derived CDR1 and CDR2 are MNHEY and SVGAGI. This CDR3 is built from 15 residues. The CDR3 DNA follows: TGTGCCAGCAGTTACTCGGGGAGGGTGAGGGATGGCTACACCTTC. It encodes CASSYSGRVRDGYTF.

This chain links TRBV4-1 with TRBJ2-1; no clear D gene. CDR1 is MGHRA and CDR2 is YSYEKL in the germline V gene. This CDR3 is 14 amino acids long. V lost 0 bases and J lost 5, with 8 bases in between. The CDR3 is CASSQDVAHNEQFF. CDR3 sequence (DNA): TGCGCCAGCAGCCAAGATGTGGCACACAATGAGCAGTTCTTC.